The clone carrying this TCR beta chain has only one observation. The CDR3 is 15 amino acids. V lost 1 base, J lost 5 bases, and 15 bases lay in between. The germline V gene has CDR1 SGHAT and CDR2 FQNNGV. The data derive from a study of blood T cells in healthy people across ages. A second PCR, run for roughly 7 to 12 cycles, used a sample-barcoded 5' primer plus a J-beta primer mix. TCRdb processed the 5' RACE reads anew with MiXCR; each CDR3 protein has one entry. The sample records roughly 500,000 distinct CDR3 sequences, 25% to 30% being singletons. The chain uses TRBV11-2 and TRBJ2-7, with D tentatively TRBD2 (6 bases). The TCR originated in a woman in her 70s in good health. The sequenced sample consisted of blood. The CDR3 bases are TGTGCCAGCAGCTTAGGGTCCAGCGGGCTCAACGAGCAGTACTTC. Translation gives CASSLGSSGLNEQYF.